Sequencing of this TCR beta chain was carried out in a study of shared clonotypes between healthy human individuals. General study results and limits: Larger richness was generally estimated for naive than memory subsets. Non-shared clonotypes had lower generation probabilities than those shared by all four donors.

The donors, all of them Caucasian adults, lived in Nashville, Tennessee. Points on this clone: Its antigen is as yet unknown.

Per the germline V gene, CDR1 is LNHDA and CDR2 is SQIVND (reference sequence). The CDR3 consists of 18 residues. The V end was cut by 5 bases, the J end by 0 bases, with 20 bases between. The assay was run at deep level. Sequenced by immunoSEQ multiplex PCR; TCRdb stores in-frame clones only, minus some. The table includes roughly 1,500,000 clones, 95% to 99% detected once. This receptor was identified in a man aged 25-45 years in good health. V and J are TRBV19 and TRBJ1-5; maybe TRBD1 (5 bases). The sample taken for sequencing was naive CD4+ T cells sorted from blood. Subset denoted: CD45RA+ positively selected. The CDR3 region has the DNA TGTGCCAGTAGTGCCCGGGGGGGGATGAGAGATAGCAATCAGCCCCAGCATTTT. It yields the protein CASSARGGMRDSNQPQHF.